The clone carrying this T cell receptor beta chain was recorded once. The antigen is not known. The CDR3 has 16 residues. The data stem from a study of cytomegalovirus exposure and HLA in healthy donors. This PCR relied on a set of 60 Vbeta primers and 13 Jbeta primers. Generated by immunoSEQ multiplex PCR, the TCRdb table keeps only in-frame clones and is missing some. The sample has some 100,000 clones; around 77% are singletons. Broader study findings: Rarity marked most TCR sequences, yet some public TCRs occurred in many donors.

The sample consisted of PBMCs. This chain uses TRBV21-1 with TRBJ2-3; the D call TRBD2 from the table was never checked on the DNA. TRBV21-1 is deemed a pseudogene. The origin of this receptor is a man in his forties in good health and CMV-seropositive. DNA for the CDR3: TGTGCCAGCAGCAAAGGTCTATGGGGGGACCCAGATACGCAGTATTTT. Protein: CASSKGLWGDPDTQYF.